The clone carrying this T cell receptor (beta chain) was seen repeatedly, ten times or more. Its antigen is still unknown. This entry is derived from a study of post-analysis software for immune sequencing data. Sequencing libraries made from TCR beta cDNA carried unique molecular identifiers. In TCRdb, the PCR reads were re-called with MiXCR into one record per CDR3 protein. The sample includes around 190,000 distinct CDR3 sequences, approximately 29% of them seen just once. Trimming took 3 bases from V and 5 from J, leaving 17 bases between them. There are 15 residues in the CDR3. Looked up from germline, CDR1 is DFQATT and CDR2 is SNEGSKA (reference sequence). Study-wide results and limits: Four or five TRBV segments, TRBV5-6, TRBV5-1 and TRBV20-1 among them, were found more frequent in patients than controls. The study found significantly lower normalized Chao1 diversity in multiple sclerosis patients than in controls. Same-batch preparations were strongly co-clustered by F measure.

Sequenced input: blood. The chain joins TRBV20-1 to TRBJ2-1, with D maybe TRBD1 (7 bases). This TCR was recovered from a girl aged 2-17 years with multiple sclerosis. This CDR3 reads CSARPGQGGNNEQFF. CDR3 nucleotide sequence: TGCAGTGCTAGGCCGGGGCAGGGGGGAAACAATGAGCAGTTCTTC.